Below are 22 T cell receptor beta chains sequenced from a single sample in a study of T cell repertoires in aging, cancer and after chemotherapy. Rearranged V-D-J TRB sequences were amplified with a mixed TRB-A/B primer pool. TCRdb analysed the multiplex PCR reads with MiXCR anew, one entry per CDR3 protein. The data show about 5,200 distinct CDR3 sequences, around 28% seen once. Peripheral blood genomic DNA, not sorted cells or RNA, was the template. The specimen sequenced was blood. The receptors were gathered from a human donor in good health.

CDR3 protein: CASHSPLGFETQYF. DNA for the CDR3: TGTGCCTCCCACTCCCCACTAGGTTTCGAGACCCAGTACTTC. The rearrangement joins TRBV2 to TRBJ2-5; weak D call: TRBD2 (5 bases). The germline V and J ends were trimmed by 11 bases and 5 bases, with 21 bases remaining between them. The V gene's germline CDR1 is SNHLY and CDR2 FYNNEI. CDR3 length: 14 amino acids.

The V gene is TRBV12-3 or TRBV12-4, the J gene TRBJ2-7, with D unresolved. Trimming took off 6 bases at V and 4 bases at J, with 10 bases between the two ends. The CDR3 covers 12 residues. The CDR3 here is CASSPGVYEQYF. In nucleotides, the CDR3 is TGTGCCAGCAGCCCTGGGGTTTACGAGCAGTACTTC.

V and J are TRBV5-6 and TRBJ1-5, with D uncertain. The V gene lost 0 bases and the J gene lost 4 bases, with 8 bases spanning the gap. Germline CDR1 reads SGHDT; CDR2 reads YYEEEE. This CDR3 spans 14 amino acids. CDR3 sequence reads: CASSLGQLNQPQHF. The CDR3 bases are TGTGCCAGCAGCTTGGGGCAGCTGAATCAGCCCCAGCATTTT.

The chain recombines TRBV27 with TRBJ1-3; 9 bases align to TRBD1. In germline, CDR1 is MNHEY, CDR2 SMNVEV (reference sequence). The CDR3 runs to 14 residues. V shed 5 bases, J shed 7 bases, and the junction held 6 bases outside the gene matches. The DNA of the CDR3 is TGTGCCAGCAGTCTCGCCGGGACAGGGAACACCATATATTTT. Protein product: CASSLAGTGNTIYF.

Judged by abundance, this clonotype is medium-sized. The chain is built from TRBV5-4 and TRBJ2-5; 7 nucleotides align to TRBD2. This CDR3 is built from 13 residues. Germline V gives CDR1 SGHNT, CDR2 YYREEE (reference sequence). V lost 4 bases and J lost 5; bases outside the gene matches: 5. The CDR3 sequence is CASSGGGMETQYF. The CDR3 nucleotides read TGTGCCAGCAGCGGGGGGGGGATGGAGACCCAGTACTTC.

This clonotype was observed a handful of times. The rearrangement uses TRBV6-5 and TRBJ1-1; D might be TRBD1 (5 bases). CDR1 and CDR2 (germline): MNHEY, SVGAGI. Trimming removed 2 bases from V and 6 bases from J, with 25 bases in between. The CDR3 has 18 amino acids. This chain's CDR3 is CASSYRRGRDKIVAEAFF. The CDR3 nucleotides are TGTGCCAGCAGTTACCGAAGGGGCAGGGATAAGATTGTAGCTGAAGCTTTCTTT.

This clonotype was detected a few times. The chain recombines TRBV6-2 or TRBV6-3 with TRBJ2-2; possibly TRBD2 for D (5 bases). V was pared by 4 bases and J by 3 bases, with 12 bases between. CDR1 MNHEY and CDR2 SVGEGT come from the germline V gene. The CDR3 consists of 15 residues. CDR3 in amino acids: CASSWASRDTGELFF. CDR3 nucleotide sequence: TGTGCCAGCAGTTGGGCTAGCAGAGACACCGGGGAGCTGTTTTTT.

This clonotype is labeled as medium-sized (0.01 to 0.1%). This chain uses TRBV6-5 with TRBJ2-1, with 7 nucleotides matching TRBD2. Germline CDR1 and CDR2: MNHEY and SVGAGI. The CDR3 totals 13 residues. V dropped 5 bases and J dropped 9; count of bases not matched to a gene: 7. The CDR3 is CASSRGLVGEQFF. The CDR3 DNA reads TGTGCCAGCAGTCGCGGACTAGTCGGTGAGCAGTTCTTC.

The chain links TRBV10-3 to TRBJ2-7; the D is unclear. V lost 4 bases and J 3 bases, leaving 10 bases between the germline ends. CDR1 is ENHRY, CDR2 SYGVKD, per germline. The CDR3 is 13 amino acids. The CDR3 protein is CAISAGSGYEQYF. The DNA of the CDR3 is TGTGCCATCAGTGCCGGAAGTGGCTACGAGCAGTACTTC.

The rearrangement links TRBV18 to TRBJ1-1; no firm D call. Germline values: CDR1 KGHSH, CDR2 LQKENI. V lost 0 bases, J lost 3 bases, and 8 bases lay in between. The CDR3 runs to 14 residues. As DNA, the CDR3 is TGTGCCAGCTCACCACCTAGTGCGGACACTGAAGCTTTCTTT. Encoded protein: CASSPPSADTEAFF.

The rearrangement links TRBV7-9 to TRBJ2-5, with 8 bases that match TRBD1. Germline-derived CDR1 and CDR2 are SEHNR and FQNEAQ (reference sequence). There are 15 residues in the CDR3. Unmatched junction bases numbered 9, after V lost 4 bases and J lost 5 bases. Here the CDR3 DNA reads TGTGCCAGCAGCTCTGGACAGGGTTTGGGCGAGACCCAGTACTTC. Translation gives CASSSGQGLGETQYF. Using reference TRBV7-9 and TRBJ2-5 for the parts outside the CDR3, the full variable domain is DTGVSQNPRHKITKRGQNVTFRCDPISEHNRLYWYRQTLGQGPEFLTYFQNEAQLEKSRLLSDRFSAERPKGSFSTLEIQRTEQGDSAMYLCASSSGQGLGETQYFGPGTRLLVL.

This chain joins TRBV20-1 and TRBJ2-1; TRBD2 matches at 8 bases. CDR1 is DFQATT and CDR2 is SNEGSKA in the germline V gene (reference sequence). The CDR3 totals 16 residues. The V segment lost 1 base and the J segment 1 base; nucleotides outside the gene matches: 6. This CDR3 is CSARASGGLSYNEQFF. Here the CDR3 DNA reads TGCAGTGCTAGAGCGAGCGGGGGTCTATCCTACAATGAGCAGTTCTTC.

This clonotype was observed a handful of times. The CDR3 DNA follows: TGTGCCAGCTCACCACCTAATTCAGCTGCTAACTATGGCTACACCTTC. This sequence encodes CASSPPNSAANYGYTF. This rearrangement joins TRBV18 to TRBJ1-2; D is undetermined. The V gene lost 0 bases and the J gene lost 0 bases, with 11 bases spanning the gap. The CDR3 length is 16 residues. Germline lookup yields CDR1 KGHSH and CDR2 LQKENI.

The CDR3 reads CASSYSALGSSYEQYF. Here the CDR3 DNA reads TGTGCCAGCAGTTACTCGGCTTTGGGGAGCTCCTACGAGCAGTACTTC. The J gene is TRBJ2-7, the V gene TRBV6-6; possibly TRBD2 for D (5 bases). The germline V gene has CDR1 MNHNY and CDR2 SVGAGI (reference sequence). V was clipped by 0 bases and J by 0 bases, with 12 bases between them. This CDR3 is 16 amino acids long.

By sample share, this clonotype is medium-sized (0.01 to 0.1%). The rearrangement links TRBV6-6 to TRBJ2-5; no reliable D call. CDR3 length: 15 amino acids. The V gene's germline CDR1 is MNHNY and CDR2 SVGAGI (reference sequence). V lost 0 bases and J 2 bases, leaving 10 bases between the germline ends. DNA for the CDR3: TGTGCCAGCAGTTACTCCGGACGGGCACAAGAGACCCAGTACTTC. Protein sequence: CASSYSGRAQETQYF.

The V gene is TRBV18, the J gene TRBJ1-2, with TRBD1 matching 9 bases. This CDR3 comprises 16 residues. With V trimmed by 3 bases and J by 8 bases, 13 bases remained unmatched. Germline V gives CDR1 KGHSH, CDR2 LQKENI. The CDR3 DNA is TGTGCCAGCTCACCGCTACTGGGACAGGGAGTCGGCGGCTACACCTTC. Protein: CASSPLLGQGVGGYTF.

V is TRBV6-2 or TRBV6-3 and J is TRBJ2-7; D perhaps matches TRBD2 (6 bases). Germline CDR1 and CDR2: MNHEY and SVGEGT. V shed 8 bases and J shed 7 bases, with 24 bases lying between them. The CDR3 covers 15 residues. CDR3 in amino acids: CASRLGRDPAGEQYF. The CDR3 nucleotides are TGTGCCAGCCGACTAGGTAGGGACCCGGCGGGGGAGCAGTACTTC.

This clonotype was counted between two and nine times. This chain joins TRBV18 and TRBJ2-7, with TRBD2 as a possible D gene (6 bases). Germline CDR1 KGHSH, CDR2 LQKENI. V was clipped by 3 bases and J by 7 bases, with 22 bases between them. The CDR3 spans 16 residues. CDR3 bases: TGTGCCAGCTCACCGGTGGGTGGTGGGAGGCTGGAGGAGCAGTACTTC. This translates into CASSPVGGGRLEEQYF.

V usage is TRBV30 and J usage is TRBJ1-2, with TRBD1 matching over 8 bases. V trimming: 8 bases; J trimming: 8 bases; junction bases outside the gene matches: 10. The CDR3 loop spans 12 amino acids. CDR1 is GTSNPN and CDR2 is SVGIG in the germline V gene (reference sequence). The CDR3 region is CARDRGGKGYTF. As DNA, the CDR3 is TGTGCCCGAGACAGGGGCGGGAAAGGCTACACCTTC.

This clonotype is labeled medium-sized. V is TRBV5-4 and J is TRBJ2-5, with 11 bases fitting TRBD1. The CDR3 has 19 residues. The germline V gene has CDR1 SGHNT and CDR2 YYREEE (reference sequence). Trimming removed 3 bases from V and 6 bases from J; junction bases left unmatched: 19. The CDR3 is CASSSGQGEGAGDRQTQYF. CDR3 nucleotides: TGTGCCAGCAGCTCGGGACAGGGGGAAGGAGCGGGGGACCGGCAGACCCAGTACTTC.

By share, this clonotype ranks as medium-sized. The V and J genes are TRBV15 and TRBJ2-2; a weak D match, TRBD2 (5 bases). Trimming took off 6 bases at V and 7 bases at J, with 12 bases between the two ends. This CDR3 has 13 amino acids. Germline V gene lookup returns CDR1 LNHNV and CDR2 YYDKDF (reference sequence). CDR3 DNA sequence: TGTGCCACCAGATTGGTCGAGGGCGGGGAGCTGTTTTTT. Amino acids: CATRLVEGGELFF. The variable domain in full, with the rest retrieved from reference TRBV15 and TRBJ2-2, is DAMVIQNPRYQVTQFGKPVTLSCSQTLNHNVMYWYQQKSSQAPKLLFHYYDKDFNNEADTPDNFQSRRPNTSFCFLDIRSPGLGDTAMYLCATRLVEGGELFFGEGSRLTVL.

This clonotype is labeled as medium-sized. An end of the junction differs from the germline gene, which may be a read error. The rearrangement links TRBV6-1 to TRBJ2-5; unclear D gene. The length of the CDR3 is 13 residues. Per the germline V gene, CDR1 is MNHNS and CDR2 is SASEGT. CDR3 coding DNA: TGTGCCAGCATTGAAACCCTTCTGGAGACCCAGTACTTC. It encodes CASIETLLETQYF.